This T cell receptor beta chain came from a study of blood T cell repertoires in COVID-19. This clone was detected only once. Generated by immunoSEQ multiplex PCR, the TCRdb table keeps only in-frame clones and is missing some. The sample has some 250,000 clones; roughly 84% are singletons. V lost 2 bases, J lost 1 base, and 5 bases lay in between. The CDR3 contains 13 residues. CDR1 and CDR2 from the germline V gene are MDHEN and SYDVKM. The V and J genes are TRBV28 and TRBJ2-5, with a possible D match to TRBD1 (5 bases). The clonotype was recovered from a woman between 18 and 29 years old with acute or convalescent COVID-19. The specimen sequenced was peripheral blood. The CDR3 nucleotides are TGTGCCAGCAGTTTACAGGGCCAAGAGACCCAGTACTTC. Protein: CASSLQGQETQYF.